This T cell receptor beta chain was captured in a study of T cell responses to AZD1222 COVID-19 vaccine. Method: immunoSEQ multiplex PCR; TCRdb's copy keeps in-frame clones and lacks some. The sample has 100,000 or so clones; more than 75% are singletons. V was cut by 4 bases and J by 7 bases, with 14 bases left in between. Germline loops: CDR1 SGDLS, CDR2 YYNGEE. The CDR3 is 14 residues long. The chain links TRBV9 to TRBJ1-4; perhaps TRBD1 as D (6 bases). Source: peripheral blood, taken 28 days after the second AZD1222 dose. This receptor was obtained from an adult who received the AZD1222 COVID-19 vaccine. CDR3 sequence: CASSNRAYPEKLFF. The CDR3 DNA follows: TGTGCCAGCAGCAACAGGGCCTATCCTGAAAAACTGTTTTTT.